This T cell receptor beta chain was recovered during a study of T cell repertoires in cytomegalovirus infection. As regards this clonotype: Its specificity is not known. It may be a read error: a sequence one base away is much more abundant.

From the reads, TCRdb called clonotypes with MiXCR, one entry per CDR3 protein. Among approximately 310,000 distinct CDR3 sequences, 25% were seen once, and the ten largest hold 10% to 15%. Study outcomes and limitations: Accumulated public TCR beta family frequency recognized individuals carrying CMV together with the relevant HLA.

CDR1 is SGHRS, CDR2 YFSETQ, per germline. CDR3 size: 17 residues. The sample in question was cultured PBMCs, obtained from culture after CMV antigen stimulation. The chain is built from TRBV5-1 and TRBJ2-1; 12 bases map to TRBD1. The J call is doubtful: the DNA matches TRBJ2-7 better. The TCR comes from a human donor in good health (CMV status not recorded). Some clones in this sample may be carry-over from other donors' samples. CDR3 loop: CASSARGQGASYNEQYF. CDR3 sequence (DNA): TGCGCCAGCAGCGCGAGGGGACAGGGGGCATCCTACAATGAGCAGTACTTC.